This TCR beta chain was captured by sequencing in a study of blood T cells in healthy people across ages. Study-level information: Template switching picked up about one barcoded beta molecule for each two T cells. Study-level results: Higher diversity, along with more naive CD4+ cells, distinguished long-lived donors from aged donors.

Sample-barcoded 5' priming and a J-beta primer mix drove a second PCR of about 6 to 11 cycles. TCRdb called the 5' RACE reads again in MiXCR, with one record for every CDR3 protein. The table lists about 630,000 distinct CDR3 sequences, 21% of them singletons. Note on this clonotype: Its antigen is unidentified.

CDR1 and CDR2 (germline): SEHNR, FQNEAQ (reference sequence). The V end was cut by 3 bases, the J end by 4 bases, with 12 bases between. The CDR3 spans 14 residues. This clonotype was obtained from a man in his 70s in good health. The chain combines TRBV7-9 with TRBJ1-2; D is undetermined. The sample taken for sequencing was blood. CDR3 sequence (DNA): TGTGCCAGCAGCTTGGACCAATCCCCCTATGGCTACACCTTC. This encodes CASSLDQSPYGYTF.